This entry lists 9 T cell receptor beta chains sequenced from one sample in a study of shared clonotypes between healthy human individuals. Only in-frame clones appear in the TCRdb table, and some are missing; sequencing was by immunoSEQ multiplex PCR. This sample has about 590,000 clones, with 95% to 96% found just once. Terminally differentiated effector memory CD45RA+ cells were excluded by CCR7 positive selection of CD45RO-negative cells. Input material: naive CD8+ T cells sorted from blood. These receptors came from a woman aged 25-40 years in good health.

The chain carries TRBV4-2 and TRBJ1-5, with a possible D match to TRBD1 (5 bases). The CDR3 runs 15 residues. The germline V gene encodes CDR1 LGHNA and CDR2 YNFKEQ. Trimming took 2 bases from V and 5 from J, leaving 13 bases between them. CDR3 DNA sequence: TGTGCCAGCAGCCAAAGGGACGGACTTTATCAGCCCCAGCATTTT. Its protein product is CASSQRDGLYQPQHF.

This sequence joins TRBV11-2 and TRBJ2-3; a possible D gene is TRBD1 (6 bases). Germline loops: CDR1 SGHAT, CDR2 FQNNGV. The CDR3 runs to 16 residues. Trimming stripped 5 bases from V and 0 bases from J, with 15 bases between. CDR3 sequence: CASSVGQRMSTDTQYF. CDR3 sequence (DNA): TGTGCCAGCAGCGTAGGACAGCGAATGAGCACAGATACGCAGTATTTT. Looking up the rest from reference TRBV11-2 and TRBJ2-3 gives the full variable domain: EAGVAQSPRYKIIEKRQSVAFWCNPISGHATLYWYQQILGQGPKLLIQFQNNGVVDDSQLPKDRFSAERLKGVDSTLKIQPAKLEDSAVYLCASSVGQRMSTDTQYFGPGTRLTVL.

The V and J genes are TRBV27 and TRBJ2-5, with D uncertain. V lost 0 bases to trimming and J lost 1 base, with 6 bases between them. The CDR3 loop spans 14 amino acids. Germline V lookup: CDR1 MNHEY, CDR2 SMNVEV (reference sequence). This CDR3 reads CASSLSHSQETQYF. The CDR3 region has the DNA TGTGCCAGCAGTTTATCCCATAGCCAAGAGACCCAGTACTTC.

The rearrangement joins TRBV4-2 to TRBJ1-1, with D possibly matching TRBD1 (6 bases). V was clipped by 0 bases and J by 1 base, with 9 bases between them. Germline assignment: CDR1 LGHNA and CDR2 YNFKEQ. This CDR3 contains 15 residues. The CDR3 DNA reads as TGTGCCAGCAGCCAAGAGACAGGAACGAACACTGAAGCTTTCTTT. Protein sequence: CASSQETGTNTEAFF.

The chain combines TRBV6-6 with TRBJ1-2; D gene ambiguous. The CDR3 has 13 amino acids. The germline V gene has CDR1 MNHNY and CDR2 SVGAGI (reference sequence). V shed 6 bases and J shed 2 bases, with 10 bases lying between them. The CDR3, as DNA: TGTGCCAGCAGCTATTTATCCAACTATGGCTACACCTTC. This gives the protein CASSYLSNYGYTF.

The gene calls are TRBV21-1 and TRBJ2-7; no DNA check was done on the table's D call, TRBD2. TRBV21-1 represents a pseudogene. This CDR3 contains 17 residues. CDR3: CASSKEDSGSGPHEQYF. The CDR3 DNA reads as TGTGCCAGCAGCAAAGAGGATAGCGGGAGCGGGCCCCACGAGCAGTACTTC.

V and J are TRBV6-4 and TRBJ1-5, with D uncertain. V dropped 2 bases and J dropped 12 bases, with 8 bases sitting between them. The CDR3 has 11 residues. The V gene's germline CDR1 is MRHNA and CDR2 SNTAGT. The CDR3 DNA reads as TGTGCCAGCAGTGACGGGAGGTACCAGCATTTT. It codes for CASSDGRYQHF.

This clone was observed a single time. The chain combines TRBV7-8 with TRBJ2-7; TRBD2 matches 14 bases. V was pared by 5 bases and J by 2 bases, with 11 bases of the junction left unmatched. This CDR3 spans 18 amino acids. The V gene's germline CDR1 is SGHVS and CDR2 FQNEAQ. The DNA of the CDR3 is TGTGCCAGCAGCCACGGGACTAGCGGGAGTCTTGGGGCCTACGAGCAGTACTTC. Translating it yields CASSHGTSGSLGAYEQYF.

For the CDR3, the DNA is TGTGCCAGCAGCATGGGCGGGAGGGGGGATGAGCAGTTCTTC. Residues: CASSMGGRGDEQFF. The rearrangement uses TRBV5-4 and TRBJ2-1; 9 bases fit TRBD2. The CDR3 spans 14 residues. V was pared by 4 bases and J by 8 bases, with 7 bases of the junction left unmatched. Germline V gives CDR1 SGHNT, CDR2 YYREEE (reference sequence).